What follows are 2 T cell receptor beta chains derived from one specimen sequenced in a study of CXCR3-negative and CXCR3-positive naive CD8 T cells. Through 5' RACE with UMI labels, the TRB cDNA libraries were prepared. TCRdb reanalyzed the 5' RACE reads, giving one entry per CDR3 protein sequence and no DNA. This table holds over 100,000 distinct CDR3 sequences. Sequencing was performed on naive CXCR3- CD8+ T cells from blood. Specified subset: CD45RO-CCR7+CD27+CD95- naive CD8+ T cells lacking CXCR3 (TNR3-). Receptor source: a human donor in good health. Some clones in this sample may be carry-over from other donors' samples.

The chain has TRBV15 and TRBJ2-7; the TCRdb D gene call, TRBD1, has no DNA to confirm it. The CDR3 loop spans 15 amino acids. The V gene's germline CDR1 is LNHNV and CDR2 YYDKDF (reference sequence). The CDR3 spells CATSRDQGSSYEQYF.

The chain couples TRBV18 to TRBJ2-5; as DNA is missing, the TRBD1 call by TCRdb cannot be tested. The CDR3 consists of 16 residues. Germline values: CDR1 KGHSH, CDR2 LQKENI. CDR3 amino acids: CASSPPRTGPQETQYF.